This T cell receptor beta chain originates from a study of T-cell reconstitution after alpha-beta-depleted transplantation in children. Study-level points and caveats: The study reportedly traced alpha-beta T cells about two months after transplant to several hundred expanded graft clones. T-cell counts and diversity at one year post-transplant came mainly from newly produced T cells. It was surviving recipient T cells and thymic progenitors that gave some patients high TCRbeta diversity at day 60.

The TCRbeta library incorporated unique molecular identifiers. TCRdb ran MiXCR on the PCR reads and lists one entry per CDR3 protein. The sample comprises over 120,000 distinct CDR3 sequences, around 10% of which are singletons, and over 15% rests with the top ten. This clonotype was detected ten times or more. Its antigen is as yet unknown. The sequencing used PBMCs, mostly from graft donor cells, collected 180 days after TCRalphabeta/CD19-depleted stem cell transplant. The receptor was isolated from a female patient aged 2-15 years who had a stem cell transplant for congenital amegakaryocytic thrombocytopenia, so the T cells may come from the graft donor.

CDR3 loop: CASSLRSDEKLFF. The CDR3 DNA sequence: TGTGCCAGCAGTTTAAGGAGTGATGAAAAACTGTTTTTT. The chain is built from TRBV28 and TRBJ1-4; D is ambiguous. Between the trimmed V and J ends, which lost 2 bases and 6 bases, there was a span of 7 bases. In germline, CDR1 is MDHEN, CDR2 SYDVKM. The CDR3 spans 13 residues.